This T cell receptor beta chain was sequenced during a study of regulatory T cells in long-lasting Graves disease. The study's findings and limits: Persistent Graves' patients showed reduced TCR diversity versus newly diagnosed patients. New patients shared roughly 960 public clonotypes, and persistent patients shared more, with a few thousand.

With respect to this clonotype: Its cognate antigen is unknown.

V shed 6 bases, J shed 9 bases, and the junction held 16 bases outside the gene matches. Per germline, CDR1 MDHEN and CDR2 SYDVKM. This CDR3 is 16 amino acids long. Arm-PCR of CDR3 regions with iRepertoire HTBI primers generated TCR beta libraries. TCRdb re-called the multiplex PCR reads through MiXCR, storing one row per CDR3 protein. The table shows 300,000 to 400,000 distinct CDR3 sequences, with around 15% occurring only once. Specified time point: newly diagnosed GD, antithyroid drugs for less than 3 months. The TCR library was prepared using RNA isolated from PBMCs. The authors diagnosed Graves' disease using American Thyroid Association guidelines. The same sample was also used in a study of T cells in Graves' hyperthyroidism and ophthalmopathy. That report adds: Patients aged 18 to 65 had newly diagnosed hyperthyroidism that had lasted under 2 months.

V is TRBV28 and J is TRBJ2-1; TRBD2 matches at 8 bases. Material: peripheral blood mononuclear cells (PBMCs), obtained at new diagnosis, from a patient treated with antithyroid drugs. The clonotype comes from a man aged 35 to 55 with Graves disease. The CDR3 sequence: CASRAPGWGLGPEQFF. The CDR3 DNA sequence: TGTGCCAGCAGGGCGCCAGGGTGGGGACTAGGCCCTGAGCAGTTCTTC.